This T cell receptor beta chain is from a study of cytomegalovirus exposure and HLA in healthy donors. Notes on the study in general: In presence/absence analyses, roughly uniform sequencing depth across donors was assumed. Several of the most significant clusters were apparently associated with common viral pathogens in a later analysis. In a later analysis, donors in an Asian-associated ancestry cluster reportedly had fewer N-insertions in productive TCRs than the cohort mean. Some segments of the V type, notably TRBV6-2 and TRBV6-3, were excluded as indistinguishable.

As for this clone: Antigen: not known.

The germline V gene encodes CDR1 SNHLY and CDR2 FYNNEI. CDR3 size: 12 residues. Trimming stripped 4 bases from V and 2 bases from J, with 6 bases between. Use of 60 Vbeta and 13 Jbeta primers characterized the PCR. Clones were sequenced by immunoSEQ multiplex PCR, and TCRdb holds only the in-frame ones, with some missing. This sample's table has around 75,000 clones. The chain joins TRBV2 to TRBJ2-7, with D uncertain. The material sequenced was PBMCs. The source is a woman aged 60-75 years in good health and CMV-seronegative. The CDR3 sequence is CASSGLAYEQYF. The CDR3 nucleotides are TGTGCCAGCAGTGGACTTGCCTACGAGCAGTACTTC.